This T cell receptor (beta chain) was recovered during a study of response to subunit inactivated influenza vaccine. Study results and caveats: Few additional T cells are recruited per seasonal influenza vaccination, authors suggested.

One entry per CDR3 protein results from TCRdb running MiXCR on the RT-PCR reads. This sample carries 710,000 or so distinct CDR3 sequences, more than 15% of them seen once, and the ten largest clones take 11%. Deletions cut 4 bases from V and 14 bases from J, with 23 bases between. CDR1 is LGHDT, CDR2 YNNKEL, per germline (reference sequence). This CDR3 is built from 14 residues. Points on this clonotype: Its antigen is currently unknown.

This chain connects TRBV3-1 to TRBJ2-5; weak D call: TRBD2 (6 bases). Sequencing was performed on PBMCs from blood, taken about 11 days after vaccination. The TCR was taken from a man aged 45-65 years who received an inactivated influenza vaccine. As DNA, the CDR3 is TGTGCCAGCAGCCCGACCCAAATCCGGGGACTCTTTTACTTC. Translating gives CASSPTQIRGLFYF.